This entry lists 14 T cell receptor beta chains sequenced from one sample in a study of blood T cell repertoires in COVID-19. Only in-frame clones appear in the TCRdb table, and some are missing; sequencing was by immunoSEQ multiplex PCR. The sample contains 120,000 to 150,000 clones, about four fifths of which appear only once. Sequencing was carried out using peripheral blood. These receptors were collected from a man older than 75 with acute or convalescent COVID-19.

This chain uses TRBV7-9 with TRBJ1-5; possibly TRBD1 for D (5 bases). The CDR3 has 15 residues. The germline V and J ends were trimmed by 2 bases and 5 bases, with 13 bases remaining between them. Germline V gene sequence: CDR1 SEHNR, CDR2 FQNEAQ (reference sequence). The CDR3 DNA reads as TGTGCCAGCAGCTTACAGGGAGGTGGAGATCAGCCCCAGCATTTT. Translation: CASSLQGGGDQPQHF.

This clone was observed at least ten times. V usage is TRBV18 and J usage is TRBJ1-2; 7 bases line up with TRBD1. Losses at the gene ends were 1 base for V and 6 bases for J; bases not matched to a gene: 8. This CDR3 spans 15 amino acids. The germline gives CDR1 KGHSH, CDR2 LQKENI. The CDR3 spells CASSPLQGTPNGYTF. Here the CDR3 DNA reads TGTGCCAGCTCACCACTACAGGGGACCCCCAATGGCTACACCTTC.

CDR3 in DNA: TGTGCCAGTAGTATTCGGACTATGGACACTGAAGCTTTCTTT. It yields the protein CASSIRTMDTEAFF. V usage is TRBV19 and J usage is TRBJ1-1; D remains unclear. Trimming cost V 3 bases and J 3 bases, with 11 bases left between them. Germline CDR1 reads LNHDA; CDR2 reads SQIVND (reference sequence). CDR3 length: 14 amino acids.

The CDR3 is CASSAGTGGLEQYF. The CDR3 DNA is TGTGCCAGCAGCGCCGGGACAGGGGGCCTCGAGCAGTACTTC. The V gene is TRBV9, the J gene TRBJ2-7; the match to TRBD1 covers 12 bases. The CDR3 consists of 14 residues. Germline CDR1 and CDR2: SGDLS and YYNGEE. J lost 6 bases, V lost 3 bases, and 4 bases had no gene match.

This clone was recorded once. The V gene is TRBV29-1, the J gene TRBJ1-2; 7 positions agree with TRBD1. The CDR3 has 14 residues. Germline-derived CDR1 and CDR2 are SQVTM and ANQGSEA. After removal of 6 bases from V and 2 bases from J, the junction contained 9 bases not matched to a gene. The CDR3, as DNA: TGCAGCGTCCACGGGGGACAGCACAACTATGGCTACACCTTC. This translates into CSVHGGQHNYGYTF.

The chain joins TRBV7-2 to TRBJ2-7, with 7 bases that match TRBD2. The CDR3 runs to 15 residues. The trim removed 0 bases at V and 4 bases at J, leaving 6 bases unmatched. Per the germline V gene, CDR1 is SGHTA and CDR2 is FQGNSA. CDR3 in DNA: TGTGCCAGCAGCTTAGCGCGGACTAGTTTATACGAGCAGTACTTC. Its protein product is CASSLARTSLYEQYF.

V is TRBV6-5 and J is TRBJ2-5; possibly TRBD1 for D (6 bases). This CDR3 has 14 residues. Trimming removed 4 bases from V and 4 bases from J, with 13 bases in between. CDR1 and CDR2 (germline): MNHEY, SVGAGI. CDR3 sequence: CASSSPSRGETQYF. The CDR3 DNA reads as TGTGCCAGCAGTTCCCCCAGCAGGGGAGAGACCCAGTACTTC.

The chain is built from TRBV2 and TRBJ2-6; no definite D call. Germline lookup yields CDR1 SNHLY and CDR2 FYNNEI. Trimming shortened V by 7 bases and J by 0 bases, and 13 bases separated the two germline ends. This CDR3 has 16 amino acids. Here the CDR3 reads CASNQLIRSGANVLTF. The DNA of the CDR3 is TGTGCCAGCAATCAGTTGATACGCTCTGGGGCCAACGTCCTGACTTTC. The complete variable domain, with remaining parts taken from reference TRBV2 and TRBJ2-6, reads EPEVTQTPSHQVTQMGQEVILRCVPISNHLYFYWYRQILGQKVEFLVSFYNNEISEKSEIFDDQFSVERPDGSNFTLKIRSTKLEDSAMYFCASNQLIRSGANVLTFGAGSRLTVL.

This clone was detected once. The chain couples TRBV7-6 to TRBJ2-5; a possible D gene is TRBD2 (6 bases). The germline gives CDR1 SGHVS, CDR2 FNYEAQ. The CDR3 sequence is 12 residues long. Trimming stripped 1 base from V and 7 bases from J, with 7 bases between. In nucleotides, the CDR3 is TGTGCCAGCAGCTTAGGGGGGGTGACCCAGTACTTC. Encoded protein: CASSLGGVTQYF.

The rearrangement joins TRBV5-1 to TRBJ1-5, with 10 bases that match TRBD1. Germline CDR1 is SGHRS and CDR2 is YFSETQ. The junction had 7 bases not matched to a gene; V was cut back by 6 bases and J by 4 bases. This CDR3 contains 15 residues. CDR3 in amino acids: CASTPTGGANQPQHF. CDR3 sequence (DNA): TGCGCCAGCACCCCGACAGGGGGCGCGAATCAGCCCCAGCATTTT.

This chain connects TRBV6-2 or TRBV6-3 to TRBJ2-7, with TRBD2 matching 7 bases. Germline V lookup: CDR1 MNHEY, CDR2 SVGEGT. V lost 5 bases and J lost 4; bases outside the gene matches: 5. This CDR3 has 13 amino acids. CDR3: CASSQASGYEQYF. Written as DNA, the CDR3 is TGTGCCAGCAGTCAGGCTAGCGGATACGAGCAGTACTTC.

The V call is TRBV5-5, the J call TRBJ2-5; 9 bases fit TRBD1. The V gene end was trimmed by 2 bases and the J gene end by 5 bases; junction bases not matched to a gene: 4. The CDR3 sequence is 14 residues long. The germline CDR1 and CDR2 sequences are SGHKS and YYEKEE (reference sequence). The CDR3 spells CASSLGQGWETQYF. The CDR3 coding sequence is TGTGCCAGCAGCTTAGGACAGGGGTGGGAGACCCAGTACTTC. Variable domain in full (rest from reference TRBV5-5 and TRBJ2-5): DAGVTQSPTHLIKTRGQQVTLRCSPISGHKSVSWYQQVLGQGPQFIFQYYEKEERGRGNFPDRFSARQFPNYSSELNVNALLLGDSALYLCASSLGQGWETQYFGPGTRLLVL.

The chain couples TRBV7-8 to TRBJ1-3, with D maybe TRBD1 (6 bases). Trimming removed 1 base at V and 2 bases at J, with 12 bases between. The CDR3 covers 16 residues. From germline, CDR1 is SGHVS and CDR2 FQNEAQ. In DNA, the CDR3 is TGTGCCAGCAGCTTAGTATCGTCAGGGGCTGGAAACACCATATATTTT. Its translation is CASSLVSSGAGNTIYF.

The CDR3 reads CASSQDFRGATPYEQYF. The CDR3 nucleotides read TGTGCCAGCAGCCAAGATTTCCGGGGGGCGACTCCCTACGAGCAGTACTTC. V and J are TRBV3-1 (or the pseudogene TRBV3-2) and TRBJ2-7, with D possibly being TRBD2 (7 bases). The V gene lost 0 bases and the J gene lost 2 bases, with 17 bases spanning the gap. The germline gives CDR1 LGHDT, CDR2 YNNKEL (reference sequence). The CDR3 runs to 17 residues.